This entry lists 26 T cell receptor beta chains sequenced from one sample in a study of cytomegalovirus exposure and HLA in healthy donors. In the PCR, 60 Vbeta and 13 Jbeta primers were used. Measured with immunoSEQ multiplex PCR; TCRdb has only the in-frame clones, and not every one. This repertoire shows over 130,000 clones, more than 55% found once; its top ten account for approximately 6.5%. Sequenced input: PBMCs. The receptors come from a woman aged 55-69 years in good health and CMV-seronegative.

The chain links TRBV5-1 to TRBJ2-7; TRBD1 matches at 10 bases. Germline assignment: CDR1 SGHRS and CDR2 YFSETQ. This CDR3 spans 15 amino acids. V lost 2 bases to trimming and J lost 8 bases; unmatched junction nucleotides: 10. The CDR3: CASSLEPGQGKKQYF. CDR3 DNA sequence: TGCGCCAGCAGCTTAGAACCGGGACAGGGGAAGAAGCAGTACTTC.

This clone has a handful of counts. V gene TRBV5-1 combines with J gene TRBJ2-1; D gene unclear. With 6 bases removed from V and 6 bases from J, the gap between germline ends came to 13 bases. This CDR3 comprises 13 residues. Germline V CDR1 and CDR2: SGHRS, YFSETQ. CDR3 region: CASMTNLGNEQFF. The CDR3 bases are TGCGCCAGCATGACGAACCTAGGCAATGAGCAGTTCTTC.

The chain has TRBV19 and TRBJ2-1, with 15 bases matching TRBD2. The CDR3 sequence is 19 residues long. Per germline, CDR1 LNHDA and CDR2 SQIVND (reference sequence). J was trimmed by 0 bases and V by 8 bases; bases with no gene match: 11. The DNA for the CDR3 is TGTGCCAGTCGAGACCCGGGGACTAGCGGGAGGAGCTCCTACAATGAGCAGTTCTTC. Protein: CASRDPGTSGRSSYNEQFF.

As to this clone: Germline and junction disagree at one end, which may indicate a read error. The gene calls are TRBV7-7 and TRBJ1-5, with a weak D call TRBD1 (5 bases). The CDR3 length is 17 residues. Germline V CDR1 and CDR2: SSHAT, FNYEAQ (reference sequence). The DNA of the CDR3 is TGTGCTAGCAGCTTGGGGGGAGGGGTGGGGAGCAATCAGCCCCAGCATTTT. Protein: CASSLGGGVGSNQPQHF.

The chain uses TRBV10-2 and TRBJ2-7; TRBD2 matches at 8 bases. V gave up 5 bases and J gave up 4 bases; unmatched junction bases: 7. The V gene's germline CDR1 is WSHSY and CDR2 SAAADI. The CDR3 is 14 residues long. The CDR3 nucleotides read TGCGCCAGCAGTCTCACGGGGGGGCCTTACGAGCAGTACTTC. Translating gives CASSLTGGPYEQYF.

The count of this clone is one. The CDR3 DNA is TGCGCCAGCAGCTGGAGGCCCCCAGGCACTAGCGGGACCAAACATGAGCAGTTCTTC. Translation: CASSWRPPGTSGTKHEQFF. V gene TRBV5-1 combines with J gene TRBJ2-1; 10 bases align to TRBD2. Looked up from germline, CDR1 is SGHRS and CDR2 is YFSETQ. V lost 3 bases to trimming and J lost 8 bases; unmatched junction nucleotides: 20. The CDR3 spans 19 residues. The complete variable domain, with remaining parts taken from reference TRBV5-1 and TRBJ2-1, reads KAGVTQTPRYLIKTRGQQVTLSCSPISGHRSVSWYQQTPGQGLQFLFEYFSETQRNKGNFPGRFSGRQFSNSRSEMNVSTLELGDSALYLCASSWRPPGTSGTKHEQFFGPGTRLTVL.

The chain employs TRBV15 and TRBJ2-5; 7 bases agree with TRBD1. Unmatched junction bases numbered 12, after V lost 5 bases and J lost 0 bases. Per germline, CDR1 LNHNV and CDR2 YYDKDF (reference sequence). This CDR3 comprises 17 residues. DNA of the CDR3: TGTGCCACCAGCTACCGTGAACAGGGGATGTACCAAGAGACCCAGTACTTC. This encodes CATSYREQGMYQETQYF.

The rearrangement uses TRBV19 and TRBJ1-2; a weak D match, TRBD1 (5 bases). Trimming cost V 3 bases and J 8 bases, with 10 bases left between them. The germline V gene encodes CDR1 LNHDA and CDR2 SQIVND (reference sequence). This CDR3 is 12 amino acids long. The CDR3 nucleotides read TGTGCCAGTAGTATGCAGGGCCTCGGCTACACCTTC. Residues: CASSMQGLGYTF.

This chain links TRBV19 with TRBJ1-2; no clear D gene. Germline CDR1 reads LNHDA; CDR2 reads SQIVND (reference sequence). Trimming removed 2 bases at V and 5 bases at J, with 9 bases between. This CDR3 has 13 residues. The CDR3 nucleotides read TGTGCCAGTAGTATAATTAAGGAGTATGGCTACACCTTC. Translated, it gives CASSIIKEYGYTF.

The gene calls are TRBV7-9 and TRBJ1-2; no clear D. This CDR3 region has 11 residues. From germline, CDR1 is SEHNR and CDR2 FQNEAQ (reference sequence). The V end was cut by 5 bases, the J end by 4 bases, with 5 bases between. The CDR3 reads CASSPSYGYTF. Written as DNA, the CDR3 is TGTGCCAGCAGCCCCTCCTATGGCTACACCTTC.

The J gene is TRBJ1-5, the V gene TRBV2; possible D gene TRBD1, 6 bases. The V end lost 6 bases, the J end lost 4 bases, and 10 bases lay between the germline ends. Per germline, CDR1 SNHLY and CDR2 FYNNEI. The CDR3 totals 13 residues. CDR3 bases: TGTGCCAGCAGACAGGGCGGTAATCAGCCCCAGCATTTT. Translating it yields CASRQGGNQPQHF.

This clone was counted a few times. This chain joins TRBV18 and TRBJ2-7, with TRBD1 as a possible D gene (5 bases). The V end lost 0 bases, the J end lost 3 bases, and 24 bases lay between the germline ends. Germline CDR1 KGHSH, CDR2 LQKENI. The CDR3 consists of 19 residues. The CDR3 DNA sequence: TGTGCCAGCTCACCACCGTCAGCTAGACCTAAGGACACGATCTACGAGCAGTACTTC. Its protein product is CASSPPSARPKDTIYEQYF. Based on the CDR3 plus reference TRBV18 and TRBJ2-7, the full variable domain is NAGVMQNPRHLVRRRGQEARLRCSPMKGHSHVYWYRQLPEEGLKFMVYLQKENIIDESGMPKERFSAEFPKEGPSILRIQQVVRGDSAAYFCASSPPSARPKDTIYEQYFGPGTRLTVT.

The chain has TRBV12-2 and TRBJ2-7; the D segment call TRBD2 is taken from the table without a DNA check. TRBV12-2 is listed as a pseudogene. This CDR3 has 18 residues. This chain's CDR3 is CASRLGLAGRVRTYEQYF. DNA of the CDR3: TGTGCAAGTCGCTTAGGACTAGCGGGAAGGGTGAGGACCTACGAGCAGTACTTC.

This chain connects TRBV10-2 to TRBJ2-1; D perhaps matches TRBD2 (8 bases). Trimming took off 6 bases at V and 5 bases at J, with 14 bases between the two ends. Germline CDR1 and CDR2: WSHSY and SAAADI. The CDR3 is 14 amino acids. The CDR3 protein is CASRERGTDNEQFF. CDR3 in DNA: TGCGCCAGCAGAGAGCGGGGGACAGACAATGAGCAGTTCTTC.

This sequence joins TRBV4-1 and TRBJ1-3; 7 bases are a match to TRBD1. This CDR3 comprises 20 residues. V dropped 3 bases and J dropped 1; count of bases not matched to a gene: 18. CDR1 is MGHRA, CDR2 YSYEKL, per germline. CDR3 in DNA: TGCGCCAGCAGCCATCTTAGGCCCACGGACAGGACCTCTTCTGGAAACACCATATATTTT. Amino acids: CASSHLRPTDRTSSGNTIYF.

The sample holds one count of this clone. The V gene is TRBV27, the J gene TRBJ2-3, with 11 bases that match TRBD2. Germline V lookup: CDR1 MNHEY, CDR2 SMNVEV (reference sequence). CDR3 length: 17 amino acids. Trimming took 0 bases from V and 5 from J; bases not matched to a gene: 7. CDR3 in amino acids: CASSLSGLAGGIDTQYF. The CDR3 DNA is TGTGCCAGCAGTTTATCAGGGCTAGCGGGAGGTATAGATACGCAGTATTTT.

The chain employs TRBV7-6 and TRBJ2-5, with no clear D. The CDR3 is 13 residues long. V gave up 2 bases and J gave up 2 bases, with 6 bases separating them. The germline V gene encodes CDR1 SGHVS and CDR2 FNYEAQ. The CDR3 nucleotides are TGTGCCAGCAGCTTATCCAGACAAGAGACCCAGTACTTC. This gives the protein CASSLSRQETQYF. Variable domain in full (rest from reference TRBV7-6 and TRBJ2-5): GAGVSQSPRYKVTKRGQDVALRCDPISGHVSLYWYRQALGQGPEFLTYFNYEAQQDKSGLPNDRFSAERPEGSISTLTIQRTEQRDSAMYRCASSLSRQETQYFGPGTRLLVL.

To note about this clone: An end of the junction does not agree with germline; a read error may underlie this. V gene TRBV5-5 combines with J gene TRBJ2-1; tentative D call: TRBD1 (6 bases). This CDR3 is 14 amino acids long. Germline loops: CDR1 SGHKS, CDR2 YYEKEE (reference sequence). The CDR3 is CASNLVSGANEQFF. The CDR3 bases are TGTGCCAGCAACTTGGTTTCAGGGGCCAATGAGCAGTTCTTC.

V is TRBV9 and J is TRBJ2-7; D possibly corresponds to TRBD1 (6 bases). This CDR3 comprises 14 residues. Germline V gene sequence: CDR1 SGDLS, CDR2 YYNGEE. Trimming stripped 1 base from V and 4 bases from J, with 12 bases between. The chain's CDR3 is CASSVTPQGYEQYF. The CDR3 nucleotides read TGTGCCAGCAGCGTAACCCCACAGGGATACGAGCAGTACTTC.

Written as DNA, the CDR3 is TGTGCCAGCCCCGAGACGGGGAGGGGTTATGGCTACACCTTC. Protein sequence: CASPETGRGYGYTF. The rearrangement uses TRBV6-1 and TRBJ1-2; a possible D gene is TRBD1 (5 bases). Per germline, CDR1 MNHNS and CDR2 SASEGT. CDR3 length: 14 residues. Trimming shortened V by 8 bases and J by 5 bases, and 18 bases separated the two germline ends.

The rearrangement uses TRBV2 and TRBJ1-5; no reliable D call. CDR1 SNHLY and CDR2 FYNNEI come from the germline V gene. Deletions cut 6 bases from V and 5 bases from J, with 11 bases between. CDR3 size: 13 residues. The CDR3, as DNA: TGTGCCAGCAGGGAAACCCAGGATCAGCCCCAGCATTTT. It encodes CASRETQDQPQHF.

This chain uses TRBV2 with TRBJ2-6; TRBD1 might be the D (5 bases). Trimming stripped 2 bases from V and 2 bases from J, with 7 bases between. The CDR3 spans 15 residues. CDR1 and CDR2 from the germline V gene are SNHLY and FYNNEI. For the CDR3, the DNA is TGTGCCAGCAGTGAATTGACAGCTGGGGCCAACGTCCTGACTTTC. Residues: CASSELTAGANVLTF.

CDR3 sequence (DNA): TGTGCCAGCAGTGAAGACGTGAGCTCCTACAATGAGCAGTTCTTC. It codes for CASSEDVSSYNEQFF. The chain is built from TRBV2 and TRBJ2-1, with D unclear. The CDR3 is made up of 15 amino acids. V was cut by 1 base and J by 0 bases, with 7 bases left in between. Germline CDR1 SNHLY, CDR2 FYNNEI.

The chain recombines TRBV5-1 with TRBJ1-2; TRBD1 is a possible D gene (5 bases). Deletions cut 0 bases from V and 4 bases from J, with 13 bases between. CDR1 and CDR2 from the germline V gene are SGHRS and YFSETQ. The length of the CDR3 is 15 residues. The CDR3 reads CASSLDRGLGYGYTF. The CDR3 DNA sequence: TGCGCCAGCAGCTTGGATAGGGGCCTAGGCTATGGCTACACCTTC.

V is TRBV9 and J is TRBJ2-6, with 10 bases matching TRBD1. The CDR3 sequence is 17 residues long. Trimming cost V 4 bases and J 4 bases; bases outside gene matches: 8. Germline V gives CDR1 SGDLS, CDR2 YYNGEE. CDR3 sequence (DNA): TGTGCCAGCAGCTCAAGACAGGGGGCGTACGGGGCCAACGTCCTGACTTTC. Residues: CASSSRQGAYGANVLTF. Combining the CDR3 with reference TRBV9 and TRBJ2-6 gives the whole variable domain DSGVTQTPKHLITATGQRVTLRCSPRSGDLSVYWYQQSLDQGLQFLIQYYNGEERAKGNILERFSAQQFPDLHSELNLSSLELGDSALYFCASSSRQGAYGANVLTFGAGSRLTVL.

This sequence joins TRBV2 and TRBJ1-6; a weak D match, TRBD1 (5 bases). V was trimmed by 6 bases and J by 8 bases, leaving 20 bases between them. In germline, CDR1 is SNHLY, CDR2 FYNNEI. This CDR3 has 16 residues. The CDR3 reads CASRHTMGPNDSPLHF. The CDR3 bases are TGTGCCAGCAGGCACACGATGGGGCCTAATGATTCACCCCTCCACTTT.